This T cell receptor beta chain is drawn from a study of human T cells and chemical hapten exposure. Study-wide background: Variation in per-sample TCR yields came mainly from small pooled library volume differences.

Time point denoted: healthy volunteer bleed at 2 weeks. Extraction of total RNA was performed on unfractionated whole blood. For this clonotype: Its target is not known.

Study-wide points: There was no change with DPC sensitization in TCRs above 1 in 1000 frequency.

In the original analysis: Samples contained a median of roughly 99,000 TCRs, with a range of roughly 23,224 to 700,000. In TCRdb, the RACE reads were re-called with MiXCR into one record per CDR3 protein. Here the V and J calls rest on TCRdb's processing, not on the authors' analysis. This table has over 100,000 distinct CDR3 sequences, around 8.2% appearing once. The V gene end was trimmed by 6 bases and the J gene end by 5 bases; junction bases not matched to a gene: 9. Germline assignment: CDR1 MNHEY and CDR2 SVGAGI. CDR3 length equals 15 residues. The origin of this receptor is a male donor in good health. Some clones in this sample may be carry-over from other donors' samples. The V gene is TRBV6-5, the J gene TRBJ1-2, with 10 bases matching TRBD1. Sequencing input: whole blood. The CDR3 nucleotides read TGTGCCAGCAGAACCGGGGACAGGGGAATATATGGCTACACCTTC. It is translated as CASRTGDRGIYGYTF.